The 12 T cell receptor beta chains listed next were all sequenced from one sample in a study of blood T cell repertoires in COVID-19. Clones were sequenced by immunoSEQ multiplex PCR, and TCRdb holds only the in-frame ones, with some missing. The repertoire includes about 220,000 clones, just under 85% of them detected once, and about 1.3% sits in the top ten. Sequencing was done on a sample of PBMCs or T cells enriched from blood (not recorded which). The receptors were sampled from a woman aged 40 to 50 with acute COVID-19.

V and J are TRBV11-2 and TRBJ2-2; TRBD1 matches 9 bases. The CDR3 covers 13 residues. Per the germline V gene, CDR1 is SGHAT and CDR2 is FQNNGV. Unmatched junction bases numbered 3, after V lost 10 bases and J lost 3 bases. DNA for the CDR3: TGTGCCACCGGGACAGGGCACACCGGGGAGCTGTTTTTT. Translated, it gives CATGTGHTGELFF.

The V gene is TRBV5-1, the J gene TRBJ2-7, with D maybe TRBD1 (5 bases). The CDR3 consists of 13 residues. CDR1 SGHRS and CDR2 YFSETQ come from the germline V gene. Between the trimmed V and J ends, which lost 3 bases and 7 bases, there was a span of 14 bases. The CDR3 spells CASSSTALGEQYF. The CDR3 nucleotides read TGCGCCAGCAGCTCGACAGCGTTGGGGGAGCAGTACTTC.

The J gene is TRBJ2-3, the V gene TRBV3-1 (or the pseudogene TRBV3-2), with 8 positions matching TRBD2. Unmatched junction bases numbered 12, after V lost 4 bases and J lost 3 bases. Per the germline V gene, CDR1 is LGHDT and CDR2 is YNNKEL (reference sequence). The CDR3 totals 17 residues. The CDR3 region is CASSPNLGSGGTDTQYF. The CDR3 nucleotides are TGTGCCAGCAGCCCCAATTTAGGGAGCGGGGGAACAGATACGCAGTATTTT.

The chain joins TRBV9 to TRBJ1-3; D unclear. The CDR3 spans 15 residues. V lost 0 bases and J lost 5, with 12 bases in between. Germline lookup yields CDR1 SGDLS and CDR2 YYNGEE. As DNA, the CDR3 is TGTGCCAGCAGCGTAGGACACGAAAGGAGAAACACCATATATTTT. Translation gives CASSVGHERRNTIYF.

This clone has only one observation. The V gene is TRBV28, the J gene TRBJ2-5; 10 bases map to TRBD2. Germline V gene data show CDR1 as MDHEN and CDR2 as SYDVKM. CDR3 size: 15 residues. J lost 0 bases, V lost 6 bases, and 4 bases had no gene match. Written as DNA, the CDR3 is TGTGCCAGCAGCTACGGACTAGCGGACCAAGAGACCCAGTACTTC. This codes for CASSYGLADQETQYF.

The rearrangement links TRBV5-1 to TRBJ1-4; D not certain. The germline V gene encodes CDR1 SGHRS and CDR2 YFSETQ. V was trimmed by 3 bases and J by 7 bases, leaving 7 bases between them. The length of the CDR3 is 12 residues. The CDR3 sequence is CASSSSGEKLFF. The CDR3 DNA reads TGCGCCAGCAGCTCCAGCGGTGAAAAACTGTTTTTT.

V and J are TRBV7-9 and TRBJ2-1, with 7 positions matching TRBD2. Germline V gene data show CDR1 as SEHNR and CDR2 as FQNEAQ (reference sequence). Losses at the gene ends were 5 bases for V and 9 bases for J; bases not matched to a gene: 7. The CDR3 consists of 13 residues. CDR3 residues: CASSPRLAVEQFF. The DNA of the CDR3 is TGTGCCAGCAGCCCGAGACTAGCCGTTGAGCAGTTCTTC.

The chain links TRBV28 to TRBJ1-5; 9 nucleotides match TRBD1. The trim removed 4 bases at V and 1 base at J, leaving 8 bases unmatched. The germline gives CDR1 MDHEN, CDR2 SYDVKM. The CDR3 is made up of 17 amino acids. CDR3 region: CASSSHGTGKSNQPQHF. CDR3 DNA: TGTGCCAGCAGTTCCCACGGGACAGGGAAGAGCAATCAGCCCCAGCATTTT.

The chain links TRBV11-2 to TRBJ2-1; 7 bases are a match to TRBD1. After removal of 5 bases from V and 7 bases from J, the junction contained 5 bases not matched to a gene. This CDR3 contains 13 residues. Germline CDR1 reads SGHAT; CDR2 reads FQNNGV. The CDR3 spells CASSVYRGNEQFF. The CDR3 coding sequence is TGTGCCAGCAGCGTATACAGGGGAAATGAGCAGTTCTTC.

CDR3 residues: CASSPAGGLLFQYF. The CDR3 nucleotides are TGTGCCAGCAGTCCCGCAGGGGGCTTACTGTTTCAGTACTTC. This chain uses TRBV27 with TRBJ2-4, with 8 bases matching TRBD1. The CDR3 runs to 14 residues. Germline CDR1 MNHEY, CDR2 SMNVEV (reference sequence). Trimming cost V 5 bases and J 11 bases; bases outside gene matches: 11.

This clone was counted between two and nine times. The chain has TRBV7-2 and TRBJ2-1; no clear D gene. The CDR3 length is 13 residues. Trimming took 5 bases from V and 6 from J, leaving 11 bases between them. CDR1 SGHTA and CDR2 FQGNSA come from the germline V gene. CDR3 DNA: TGTGCCAGCAGCCCTCTCCTGTTCAATGAGCAGTTCTTC. It yields the protein CASSPLLFNEQFF.

The V and J genes are TRBV4-1 and TRBJ2-7; 7 bases are shared with TRBD2. The junction had 5 bases not matched to a gene; V was cut back by 1 base and J by 2 bases. The V gene's germline CDR1 is MGHRA and CDR2 YSYEKL. The CDR3 has 15 residues. The chain's CDR3 is CASSQVGRGTYEQYF. CDR3 nucleotides: TGCGCCAGCAGCCAAGTAGGGAGGGGCACCTACGAGCAGTACTTC.